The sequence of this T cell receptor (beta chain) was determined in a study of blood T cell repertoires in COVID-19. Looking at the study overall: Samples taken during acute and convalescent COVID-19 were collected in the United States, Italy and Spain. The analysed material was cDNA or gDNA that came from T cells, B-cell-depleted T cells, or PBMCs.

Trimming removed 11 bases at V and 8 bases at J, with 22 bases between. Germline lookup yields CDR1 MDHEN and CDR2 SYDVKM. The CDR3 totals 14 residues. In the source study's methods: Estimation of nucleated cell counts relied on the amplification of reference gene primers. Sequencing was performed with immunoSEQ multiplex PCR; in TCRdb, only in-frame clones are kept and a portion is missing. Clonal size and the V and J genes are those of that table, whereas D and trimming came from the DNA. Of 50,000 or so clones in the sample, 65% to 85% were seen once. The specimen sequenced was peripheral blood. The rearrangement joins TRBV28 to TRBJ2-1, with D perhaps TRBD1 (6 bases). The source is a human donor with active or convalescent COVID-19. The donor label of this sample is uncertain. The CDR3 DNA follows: TGTGCCGCCCGGGACAACCTGCCAAAGGATGAGCAGTTCTTC. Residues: CAARDNLPKDEQFF.